This T cell receptor (beta chain) was captured in a study of cytomegalovirus exposure and HLA in healthy donors. Regarding the study as a whole: Further analysis was carried out later, and it showed several of the most significant clusters appearing linked to common viral pathogens.

The germline gives CDR1 SGHDT, CDR2 YYEEEE. J gave up 8 bases and V 8 bases, and 12 bases lay outside the gene matches. The CDR3 sequence is 14 residues long. Notes on this clone: Its antigen is unidentified.

Primers for the PCR totalled 60 Vbeta and 13 Jbeta. Sequenced by immunoSEQ multiplex PCR; TCRdb stores in-frame clones only, minus some. The sample consists of about 160,000 clones, roughly 79% of them appearing once. J is TRBJ2-1 and V is TRBV5-6, with TRBD2 matching over 8 bases. This TCR was recovered from a man aged 35 to 55 in good health and CMV-seronegative. Specimen: PBMCs. The CDR3 DNA reads as TGTGCCAGTACCTCCCAAGCGACTAGCGATGAGCAGTTCTTC. It yields the protein CASTSQATSDEQFF. The full variable domain, with the rest looked up from reference TRBV5-6 and TRBJ2-1, is DAGVTQSPTHLIKTRGQQVTLRCSPKSGHDTVSWYQQALGQGPQFIFQYYEEEERQRGNFPDRFSGHQFPNYSSELNVNALLLGDSALYLCASTSQATSDEQFFGPGTRLTVL.